Listed here are 7 T cell receptor beta chains from one sample, sequenced in a study of T-cell reconstitution after alpha-beta-depleted transplantation in children. A TCRbeta library incorporating unique molecular identifiers was prepared. MiXCR, applied by TCRdb to the PCR reads, yields one record per CDR3 protein. The sample yields more than 400,000 distinct CDR3 sequences, 43% seen once. Sequences were derived from PBMCs, sampled before TCRalphabeta/CD19-depleted stem cell transplant. Receptor source: a girl aged 2 to 10 with aplastic anemia, due to receive a stem cell transplant.

The chain combines TRBV7-8 with TRBJ2-3; unclear D gene. The germline V gene has CDR1 SGHVS and CDR2 FQNEAQ. V was pared by 2 bases and J by 10 bases, with 7 bases between. This CDR3 spans 11 amino acids. The CDR3, as DNA: TGTGCCAGCAGCTTAATCGCCTCGCAGTATTTT. Protein: CASSLIASQYF.

This clonotype came up once. The chain combines TRBV28 with TRBJ1-6; 9 bases line up with TRBD1. This CDR3 is built from 15 residues. Germline CDR1 MDHEN, CDR2 SYDVKM. J gave up 14 bases and V 6 bases, and 14 bases lay outside the gene matches. The CDR3 DNA sequence: TGTGCCAGCAGACGCCGGGACAGGGAGGTTGTTGCCCTCCACTTT. It codes for CASRRRDREVVALHF.

This clonotype has only a few counts. This chain connects TRBV6-2 or TRBV6-3 to TRBJ1-1; weak D call: TRBD1 (6 bases). V gave up 2 bases and J gave up 3 bases, with 16 bases separating them. Germline CDR1 reads MNHEY; CDR2 reads SVGEGT. This CDR3 spans 16 amino acids. The DNA of the CDR3 is TGTGCCAGCAGTTACCCCACAGGGAGTAGGTACACTGAAGCTTTCTTT. Translating it yields CASSYPTGSRYTEAFF.

The V gene is TRBV9, the J gene TRBJ1-1, with no clear D. V shed 4 bases and J shed 6 bases, with 19 bases lying between them. Germline CDR1 and CDR2: SGDLS and YYNGEE. The CDR3 is 15 residues long. CDR3 DNA sequence: TGTGCCAGCAGCATCCGATTGACGGACCCTCCTGAAGCTTTCTTT. It is translated as CASSIRLTDPPEAFF.

This chain links TRBV7-6 with TRBJ2-1; D is undetermined. V dropped 8 bases and J dropped 1 base, with 6 bases sitting between them. The CDR3 runs to 12 residues. The germline V gene encodes CDR1 SGHVS and CDR2 FNYEAQ. Here the CDR3 DNA reads TGTGCCAGCGGCCGATCCTACAATGAGCAGTTCTTC. Protein product: CASGRSYNEQFF.

The V and J genes are TRBV29-1 and TRBJ2-3; D gene ambiguous. Trimming cost V 8 bases and J 4 bases, with 13 bases left between them. Germline CDR1 and CDR2: SQVTM and ANQGSEA. This CDR3 is built from 12 residues. CDR3 sequence: CSPRELADTQYF. CDR3 DNA: TGCAGCCCTAGGGAACTTGCAGATACGCAGTATTTT.

In its sample, this clonotype was seen many times. The chain combines TRBV5-6 with TRBJ2-7, with 8 bases aligning to TRBD2. With 3 bases clipped from V and 0 bases from J, the junction kept 5 bases outside the gene matches. Germline CDR1 and CDR2: SGHDT and YYEEEE. The CDR3 contains 15 residues. CDR3: CASSYGLAGSYEQYF. The DNA for the CDR3 is TGTGCCAGCAGCTACGGCCTAGCGGGCTCCTACGAGCAGTACTTC.